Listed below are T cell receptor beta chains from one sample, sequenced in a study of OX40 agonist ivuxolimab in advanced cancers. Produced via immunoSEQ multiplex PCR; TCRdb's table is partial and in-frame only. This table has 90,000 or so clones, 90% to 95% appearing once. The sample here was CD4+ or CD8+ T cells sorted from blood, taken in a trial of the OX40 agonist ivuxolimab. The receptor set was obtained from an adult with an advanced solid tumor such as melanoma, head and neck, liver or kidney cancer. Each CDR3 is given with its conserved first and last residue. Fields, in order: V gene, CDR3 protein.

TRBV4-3,CASSQKQGVSGNTIYF
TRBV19,CASTSGGQVFNYGYTF
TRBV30,CAWSTLGRGDTGELFF
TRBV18,CASSPGGTGYGIQPQHF
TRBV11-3,CASTRRGAEQFF
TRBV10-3,CAISGASGSADTQYF
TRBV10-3,CAISESGYEQYF
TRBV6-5,CASSSLGGYNQPQHF
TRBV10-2,CASSLGQEDFGYTF
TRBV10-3,CAISVGQAPSDTQYF
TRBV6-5,CASSKDRDYEQYF
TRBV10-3,CASSGLSVVNTEAFF
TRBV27,CASRGGGVGEQYF
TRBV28,CASKGTSGRAVYEQYF
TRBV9,CASSVVGVRGIAGDPDTQYF
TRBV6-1,CASSGFSGSYNEQFF
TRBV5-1,CASSSGSNRNNYGYTF
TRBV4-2,CASSQDSGPSGEQYF
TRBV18,CASSPSGQAEAFF
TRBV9,CASSGYSGRVSDTQYF
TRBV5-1,CASSPWTGGEGTEAFF
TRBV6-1,CASSPSKAGEQFF
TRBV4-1,CASSQDGRAVDEQFF
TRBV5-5,CASSPEWGSGNTIYF
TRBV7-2,CASSLARPSAGSYEQYF
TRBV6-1,CASKGQGNSYEQYF
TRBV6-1,CASSEAWDGVSFGYTF
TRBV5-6,CASRTTGGAEQYF
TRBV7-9,CASSLEGSSAFF
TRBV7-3,CASSLIGGTNPYEQYF
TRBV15,CATSRDYGKGLSYEQYF
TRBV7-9,CASSGIAAIKSYNEQFF
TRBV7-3,CASSLMGRISVRTAEAFF
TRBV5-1,CASSLFRGQETQYF
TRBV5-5,CASSLRLAVNTGELFF
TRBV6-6,CASSYSGRVEETQYF
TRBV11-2,CASSLDLSQSAHEQYF
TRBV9,CASSGGAVQETQYF
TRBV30,CAWSVIQGEGYTF
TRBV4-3,CASSQDWGLTDTQYF
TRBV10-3,CAISESKVSYEQYF
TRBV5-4,CASSSPGQGFYEQYF
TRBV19,CASSIPTGTGYEQYF
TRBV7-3,CASSLVHGVSYNEQFF
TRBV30,CAWTQSYGYTF
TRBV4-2,CASSQEGRYTGELFF
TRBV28,CASSKTGSYEQYF
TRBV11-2,CASSLSGLGGLEQYF
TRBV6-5,CATSGRPGHEQFF
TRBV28,CASQISGNSPLHF
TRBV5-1,CASSLDRVPDTQYF
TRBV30,CAWSMRAGLSPLHF
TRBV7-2,CASSDRRATDTQYF
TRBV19,CASSIEGTGSTQYF
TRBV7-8,CASSSGLTNTEAFF
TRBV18,CASSPPYPNYGYTF
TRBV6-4,CASRTGFNLF
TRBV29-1,CSVEGSHNEQFF
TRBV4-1,CASSPRRGSSYNEQFF
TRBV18,CASSPRGRAEETQYF